The present T cell receptor (beta chain) was sequenced within a study of molecular identifiers for immune sequencing clone quantification. Only a few counts were recorded for this clonotype. Libraries used about 18,000 to 1,100,000 sorted naive CD8 T cells and 10%, 30% or 50% RNA input. The CDR3 is 16 residues long. CDR1 and CDR2 from the germline V gene are MNHEY and SVGAGI. V lost 6 bases to trimming and J lost 5 bases; unmatched junction nucleotides: 6. TCRdb processed the PCR reads anew with MiXCR; each CDR3 protein has one entry. The table shows about 100,000 distinct CDR3 sequences, with under 40% occurring only once.

Input material: naive CD8+ T cells from blood, with Jurkat cell RNA spiked in. Subset in this sample: FACS-sorted CD8+CD4-CCR7+CD45RA+ naive T cells. The J gene is TRBJ2-2, the V gene TRBV6-5; TRBD2 aligns across 13 bases. The sequence came from a human donor in good health. Some libraries in this study had Jurkat cell RNA spiked in. The CDR3 is CASSPGLAGETGELFF. The DNA of the CDR3 is TGTGCCAGCAGCCCCGGACTAGCGGGAGAAACCGGGGAGCTGTTTTTT.